Listed below are T cell receptor beta chains from one sample, sequenced in a study of CD8 T cells in Susac syndrome. TCRdb reanalysed the immunoSEQ multiplex PCR reads using MiXCR and keeps one entry per CDR3 protein. The data contain around 140,000 distinct CDR3 sequences, roughly 95% of them singletons. Sequenced: CD4+ T cells from PBMCs. The source of these receptors is a human donor in good health. CDR3s include the opening cysteine and the closing phenylalanine or tryptophan. A D gene is named only where the DNA matches it firmly.

v_call d_call cdr3_length cdr3_aa
TRBV20-1 TRBD1 14 CSARRDRGRETQYF
TRBV6-6 NA 13 CASSPRGRYEAFF
TRBV29-1 NA 10 CSVYESVYTF
TRBV24-1 NA 12 CATSEDTGELFF
TRBV7-8 NA 15 CASSLEMAGLSEQYF
TRBV5-4 NA 12 CASSPTAGEQYF
TRBV12-3/TRBV12-4 NA 18 CASSSRSGGARPQETQYF
TRBV19 NA 13 CASSTPALYGYTF
TRBV7-7 NA 15 CASSLGGAIGETQYF
TRBV20-1 NA 14 CSARGVTGANVLTF
TRBV6-5 NA 11 CATWEGEKLFF
TRBV4-1 NA 16 CASSLEKETMNTEAFF
TRBV2 NA 13 CASRGGTSNEQFF
TRBV18 TRBD1 16 CASSPWTGDISNEAFF
TRBV24-1 TRBD1 15 CATSDRDRVTGELFF
TRBV12-3/TRBV12-4 TRBD2 17 CASGRTAGVGGTGELFF
TRBV6-1 NA 16 CASSEIWGLTKAGYTF
TRBV7-9 NA 11 CASSLDREAFF
TRBV7-2 NA 14 CASSLGASPETQYF
TRBV23-1 NA 18 CASSQSKGGIQTNEKLFF
TRBV2 NA 12 CASSEVAGELFF
TRBV29-1 TRBD2 14 CSVAGLAGGETQYF
TRBV15 TRBD1 14 CATSRAGQGTEQYF
TRBV24-1 TRBD2 15 CATSDPAGVVDTQYF